This T cell receptor (beta chain) was obtained from a study of OX40 agonist ivuxolimab in advanced cancers. In the study overall: Ivuxolimab was an agonistic, fully human IgG2 monoclonal antibody directed against OX40 (CD134), a costimulatory receptor. Intravenous ivuxolimab was administered to patients every 2 weeks at six dose levels: 0.01, 0.1, 0.3, 1.5, 3 and 10 mg/kg. Among the 50 to 55 dose-escalation patients, about 19 had hepatocellular carcinoma, roughly 15 melanoma, 9 renal cell carcinoma and 9 head and neck cancer. In the dose-escalation cohort, around four fifths of patients were male, and the mean age was roughly 60 years with a range of roughly 20 to 85. Patients were allowed to have had prior anti-PD-1, anti-PD-L1 or anti-CTLA-4 therapy, and 40% to 45% of the dose-escalation patients had been treated with checkpoint inhibitors. Partial responses occurred in three dose-escalation patients, of whom one had hepatocellular carcinoma and two had cutaneous melanoma. The point of sequencing TCRbeta in the periphery was to test whether ivuxolimab changed TCR sequence diversity and drove clonal T-cell expansion. The paper covers the monotherapy dose-escalation part of the phase I ivuxolimab trial, which included N of about 50 patients. Study-level results and caveats: Low levels of normalized T-cell clonal expansion were also shown by some nonresponding patients. The antigen specificity of the peripheral T cells that underwent clonal expansion was not determined. Partial responders in the 0.1-3.0 mg/kg groups had among the lowest normalized peripheral clonal expansion, especially among CD8+ T cells. After ivuxolimab, more expanded clones were found on average in CD8+ T cells than in CD4+ T cells. Clonal expansion of both CD4+ and CD8+ blood T cells was observed from baseline to week 6 at doses 0.1 to 3.0 mg/kg.

For sequencing of the TCRbeta CDR3 region, genomic DNA was extracted from the sorted cells. TCRbeta CDR3 regions were sequenced using the immunoSEQ Assay. TCRdb carries this immuneACCESS record with in-frame sequences only. Its versions omit some clonotypes, under half of them owing to an unresolved V gene in the studies checked, with the rest unexplained. The sample table lists some 30,000 clones, 84% of them with a count of one. The top ten constitute around 24% of the sample. Patients with a history of autoimmune disease or receiving systemic immunosuppression were excluded from the trial. Peripheral blood for TCR sequencing was drawn from every dose cohort at baseline, at cycle 4 day 1 and at cycle 7 day 1. The samples were taken from a phase I, first-in-human, multicenter, open-label dose-escalation trial of ivuxolimab. Adults with locally advanced or metastatic head and neck squamous cell, hepatocellular, melanoma or renal cell carcinoma were enrolled in the trial. Before TCR sequencing, CD4+ T cells and CD8+ T cells from peripheral blood were sorted into separate populations.

V loses 3 bases, J loses 5 bases, and the germline ends lie 16 bases apart. In the germline V gene (reference sequence), CDR1 corresponds to GTSNPN and CDR2 to SVGIG. The CDR3 holds 14 amino acids from the cysteine to the phenylalanine. The read is trimmed to its CDR3 DNA, 42 bases read in frame from base 1. Worth noting for this clone: Its specific antigen is unknown. Base qualities are not recorded, but no much larger clone differs from it by a single base.

Here the chain combines TRBV30 and TRBJ1-2, with the D gene not confidently named. This sequence originates from an adult with an advanced solid tumor such as melanoma, head and neck, liver or kidney cancer. The source material was CD4+ or CD8+ T cells sorted from blood, sampled in a trial of the OX40 agonist ivuxolimab. CDR3 region: CAWSPGYRFYGYTF. The nucleotides read TGTGCCTGGAGCCCGGGGTATCGTTTTTATGGCTACACCTTC.